This entry is about one T cell receptor beta chain. Its antigen remains unidentified. Other DNA variants within this sample encode the same CDR3. The entry originates in a study of cytomegalovirus exposure and HLA in healthy donors. Study summary: Genotyping of 400 or so donors showed that around 81% belonged to the Caucasian-associated ancestry cluster. Study-wide results and caveats: Cytomegalovirus-associated status was assigned to some 180 TCR beta chains.

In the PCR, 60 Vbeta and 13 Jbeta primers were used. Sequencing used immunoSEQ multiplex PCR; TCRdb keeps in-frame clones, though not all of them. The sample lists 150,000 to 200,000 clones, 65% to 90% occurring once. Germline CDR1 is MNHNS and CDR2 is SASEGT. The ends lost 2 bases at V and 8 bases at J; junction bases unmatched: 8. This CDR3 comprises 15 residues. This receptor was identified in a young woman in good health and CMV-seronegative. The sequenced material came from PBMCs. This chain links TRBV6-1 with TRBJ2-1, with 8 bases lining up with TRBD2. The CDR3 nucleotides are TGTGCCAGCAGTGAAAGTGCGGGAGGTTTGGATGAGCAGTTCTTC. Protein sequence: CASSESAGGLDEQFF.